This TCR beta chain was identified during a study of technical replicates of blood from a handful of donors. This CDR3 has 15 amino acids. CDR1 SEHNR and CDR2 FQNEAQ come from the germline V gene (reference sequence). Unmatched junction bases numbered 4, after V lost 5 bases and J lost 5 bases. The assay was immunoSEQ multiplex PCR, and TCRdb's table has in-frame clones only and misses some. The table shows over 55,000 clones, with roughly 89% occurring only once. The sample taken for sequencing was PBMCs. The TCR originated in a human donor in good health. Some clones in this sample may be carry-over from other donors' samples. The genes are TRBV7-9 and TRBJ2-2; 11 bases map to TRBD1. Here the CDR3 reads CASSRGTGGTGELFF. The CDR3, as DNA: TGTGCCAGCAGCCGCGGGACAGGGGGAACCGGGGAGCTGTTTTTT.